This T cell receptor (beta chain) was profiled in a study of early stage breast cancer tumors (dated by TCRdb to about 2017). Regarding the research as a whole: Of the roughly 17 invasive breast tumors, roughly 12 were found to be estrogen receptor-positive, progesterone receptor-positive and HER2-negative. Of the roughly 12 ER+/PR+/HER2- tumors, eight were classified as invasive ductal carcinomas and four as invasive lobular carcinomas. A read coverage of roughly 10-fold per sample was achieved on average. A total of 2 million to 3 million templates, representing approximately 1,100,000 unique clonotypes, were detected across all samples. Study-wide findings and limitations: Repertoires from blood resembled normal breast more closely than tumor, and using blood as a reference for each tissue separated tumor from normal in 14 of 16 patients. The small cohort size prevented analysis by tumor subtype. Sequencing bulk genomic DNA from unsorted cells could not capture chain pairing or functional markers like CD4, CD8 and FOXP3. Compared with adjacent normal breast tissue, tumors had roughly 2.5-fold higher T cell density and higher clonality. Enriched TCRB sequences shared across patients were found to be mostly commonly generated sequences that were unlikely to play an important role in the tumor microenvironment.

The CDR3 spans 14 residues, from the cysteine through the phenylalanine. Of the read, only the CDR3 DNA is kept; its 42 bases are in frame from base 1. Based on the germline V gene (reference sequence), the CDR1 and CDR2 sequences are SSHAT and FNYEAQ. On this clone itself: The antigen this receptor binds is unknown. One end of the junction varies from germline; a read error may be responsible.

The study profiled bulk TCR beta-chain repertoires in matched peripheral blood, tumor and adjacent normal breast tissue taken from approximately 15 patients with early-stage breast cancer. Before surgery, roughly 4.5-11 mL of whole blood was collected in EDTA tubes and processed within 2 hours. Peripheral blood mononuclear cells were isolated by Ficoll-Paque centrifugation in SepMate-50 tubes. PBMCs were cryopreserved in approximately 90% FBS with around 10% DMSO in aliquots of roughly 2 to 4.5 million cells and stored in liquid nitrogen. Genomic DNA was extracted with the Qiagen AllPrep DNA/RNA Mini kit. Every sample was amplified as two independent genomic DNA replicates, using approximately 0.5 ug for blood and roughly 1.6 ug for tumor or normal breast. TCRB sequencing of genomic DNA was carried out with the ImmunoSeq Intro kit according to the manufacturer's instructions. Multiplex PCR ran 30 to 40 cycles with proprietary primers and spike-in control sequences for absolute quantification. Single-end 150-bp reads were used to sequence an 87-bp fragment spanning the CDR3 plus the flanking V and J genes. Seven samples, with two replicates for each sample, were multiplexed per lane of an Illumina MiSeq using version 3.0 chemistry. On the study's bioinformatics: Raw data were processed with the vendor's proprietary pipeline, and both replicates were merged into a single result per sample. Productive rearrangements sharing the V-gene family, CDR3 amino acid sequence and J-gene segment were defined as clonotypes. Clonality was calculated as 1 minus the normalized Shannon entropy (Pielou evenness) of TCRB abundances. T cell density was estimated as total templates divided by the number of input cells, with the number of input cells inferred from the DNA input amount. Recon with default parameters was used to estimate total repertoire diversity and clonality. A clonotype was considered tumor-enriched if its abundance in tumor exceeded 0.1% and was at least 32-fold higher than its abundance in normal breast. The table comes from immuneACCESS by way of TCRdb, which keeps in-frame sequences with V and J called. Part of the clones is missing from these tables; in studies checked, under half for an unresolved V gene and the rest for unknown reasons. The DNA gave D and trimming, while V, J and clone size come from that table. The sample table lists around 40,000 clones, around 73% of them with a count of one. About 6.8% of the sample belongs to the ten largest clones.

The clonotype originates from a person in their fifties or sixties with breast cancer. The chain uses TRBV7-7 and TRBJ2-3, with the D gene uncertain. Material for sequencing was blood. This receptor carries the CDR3 CASSLDPGSDTQYF. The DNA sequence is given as TGTGCTAGCAGCTTAGATCCGGGTTCAGATACGCAGTATTTT.